A selection of T cell receptor beta chains follows, all from one sample in a study of post-analysis software for immune sequencing data. TCRdb re-called the PCR reads with MiXCR, one entry per CDR3 protein. The sample carries more than 450,000 distinct CDR3 sequences, about a third recorded once. Sequenced: blood. The receptors here all came from a girl between 2 and 17 years old with multiple sclerosis. The CDR3 runs from the conserved cysteine through the conserved F or W.

V: TRBV4-1; CDR3: CASSQDRTRAQGGYTF
V: TRBV5-1; CDR3: CASSLLQGEVGNTEAFF
V: TRBV5-1; CDR3: CASSFSQGETQYF
V: TRBV5-6; CDR3: CASSYGTNTEAFF
V: TRBV27; CDR3: CASTGFAGDEQYF
V: TRBV4-1; CDR3: CASSQLLAGAYQETQYF
V: TRBV7-6; CDR3: CASSPSGTGINEQYF
V: TRBV7-9; CDR3: CASGQGRLYEQFF
V: TRBV29-1; CDR3: CSVYTTGSYEQYF
V: TRBV20-1; CDR3: CSAAGSYRGTDTQYF
V: TRBV29-1; CDR3: CSVGPRLTQETQYF
V: TRBV5-1; CDR3: CASSLGGKNTEAFF
V: TRBV28; CDR3: CASSFPSIRASRTHQPQHF
V: TRBV25-1; CDR3: CASSAPGGFEKLFF
V: TRBV14; CDR3: CASSARQPGIQYF
V: TRBV3-1; CDR3: CASSAIEGQDNSYGYTF
V: TRBV6-6; CDR3: CASSGTGAHTEAFF
V: TRBV10-3; CDR3: CAISEDNRVHF
V: TRBV12-3/TRBV12-4; CDR3: CASSLSGGALSGYTF
V: TRBV5-6; CDR3: CASSFTGEGGETQYF
V: TRBV5-1; CDR3: CASSFFRQETQYF
V: TRBV5-1; CDR3: CASSLDAQGAAKNIQYF
V: TRBV7-2; CDR3: CASSLFPDASSYEQYF
V: TRBV7-2; CDR3: CASSLAARGSYNEQFF
V: TRBV3-1; CDR3: CASSQGGVYGYTF
V: TRBV4-1; CDR3: CASSQDGAALSTDTQYF
V: TRBV25-1; CDR3: CASSESGTSGGGEQFF
V: TRBV14; CDR3: CASSRLGGWTEAFF
V: TRBV11-1; CDR3: CASSSTNLAQETQYF
V: TRBV5-1; CDR3: CASSLEGQGQAFF
V: TRBV20-1; CDR3: CSARTGNNSPLHF
V: TRBV15; CDR3: CATSRPQAASGEQYF
V: TRBV6-1; CDR3: CARSVGPLGGANVLTF
V: TRBV3-1; CDR3: CASSPAGTGDNYGYTF
V: TRBV14; CDR3: CASSQTTGGVETQYF
V: TRBV6-4; CDR3: CASSDGWTGAYEQYF
V: TRBV7-9; CDR3: CASSSVSLGDRVETQYF
V: TRBV6-5; CDR3: CASRRDTDQPQHF
V: TRBV6-1; CDR3: CASRVTASNYGYTF
V: TRBV11-2; CDR3: CASSLLRPGTDTQYF
V: TRBV12-3/TRBV12-4; CDR3: CASQGPDTQYF